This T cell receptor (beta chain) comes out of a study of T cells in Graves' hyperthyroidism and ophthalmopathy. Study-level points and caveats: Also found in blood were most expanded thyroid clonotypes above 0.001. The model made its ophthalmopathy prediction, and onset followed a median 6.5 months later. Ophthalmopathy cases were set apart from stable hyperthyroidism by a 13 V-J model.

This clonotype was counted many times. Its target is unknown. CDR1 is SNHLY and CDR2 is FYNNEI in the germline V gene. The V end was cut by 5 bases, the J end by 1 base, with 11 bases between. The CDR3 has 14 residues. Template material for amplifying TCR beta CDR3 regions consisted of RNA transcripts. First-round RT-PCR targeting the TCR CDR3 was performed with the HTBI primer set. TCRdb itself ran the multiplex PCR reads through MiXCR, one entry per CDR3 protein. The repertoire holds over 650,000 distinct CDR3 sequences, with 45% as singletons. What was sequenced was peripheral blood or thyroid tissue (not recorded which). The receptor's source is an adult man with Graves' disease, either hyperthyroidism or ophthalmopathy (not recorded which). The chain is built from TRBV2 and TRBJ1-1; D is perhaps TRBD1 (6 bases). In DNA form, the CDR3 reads TGTGCCAGCAGTTTACAGGGACCGAACACTGAAGCTTTCTTT. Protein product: CASSLQGPNTEAFF.